This record covers a single T cell receptor (beta chain). Its specificity is unknown. The data were produced by immunoSEQ multiplex PCR, yet TCRdb's version contains in-frame clones alone and is incomplete. Among more than 35,000 clones listed, 76% were seen once. In every patient, relapse followed autologous stem cell transplantation, while exposure to brentuximab vedotin differed. This entry comes from a study of PD-1 blockade in classical Hodgkin lymphoma. The study, taken as a whole, reports: Those patients who began receiving nivolumab less than 1 year after ASCT had lower diversity, and they were excluded. While CD8+ TCR diversity did not rise significantly by C4D1, CD4+ TCR diversity did.

With 5 bases clipped from V and 8 bases from J, the junction kept 7 bases outside the gene matches. Germline V gene lookup returns CDR1 MNHEY and CDR2 SVGAGI. This CDR3 has 13 amino acids. The source is a human donor with classical Hodgkin lymphoma. This chain joins TRBV6-5 and TRBJ1-2; 8 bases align to TRBD1. This specimen was peripheral blood mononuclear cells (PBMCs), taken before the second cycle of nivolumab. This chain's CDR3 is CASSARDRRGYTF. The CDR3 DNA sequence: TGTGCCAGCAGTGCCCGGGACAGGAGAGGCTACACCTTC.